A selection of T cell receptor beta chains follows, all from one sample in a study of beta chain features in type 1 diabetes. Sequencing used immunoSEQ multiplex PCR; TCRdb keeps in-frame clones, though not all of them. Of tens of thousands of clones listed, around a third are singletons. The sequenced sample consisted of stem cell memory CD4+ T cells from blood. The receptors were gathered from a woman aged 18-30 years in good health. Both conserved end residues are part of each CDR3.

V gene,CDR3 protein
TRBV7-2,CASRTSWSQETQYF
TRBV5-4,CASSLGGGAYNEQFF
TRBV13,CASSLLVAGGHGNEQFF
TRBV6-5,CASSSRTSYTEAFF
TRBV13,CASSSRSEEIQYF
TRBV7-2,CASSISRQAFYGYTF
TRBV18,CASSFSGEGGDTQYF
TRBV18,CASSQGQGGTEAFF
TRBV9,CASSPASITDTQYF
TRBV6-5,CASSYGGKEGEQYF
TRBV7-9,CASSLGSSGRSSTDTQYF
TRBV6-5,CASSSQYLGGYTF
TRBV18,CASSPGTRETQYF
TRBV6-5,CASKLMAADTQYF
TRBV2,CASRPGQGATEAFF
TRBV5-6,CASSLGSWGYTF
TRBV5-1,CASSLEGAHGELFF
TRBV6-5,CASSRDRLYEQYF
TRBV7-9,CASSTQGNTEAFF
TRBV30,CAGSQQGRGNQPQHF
TRBV6-6,CASSSSRGRETQYF
TRBV4-2,CASSQGDARGTEAFF
TRBV5-1,CASSSNPSSSYNEQFF
TRBV2,CASTGLVNTDTQYF